What follows are 15 T cell receptor beta chains derived from one specimen sequenced in a study of shared clonotypes between healthy human individuals. The protocol was immunoSEQ multiplex PCR, while the TCRdb copy is restricted to in-frame clones and leaves out a portion. The repertoire holds about a million clones, with 60% to 80% as singletons. Sequencing input: memory CD4+ T cells from PBMCs. Noted subset: CD45RA-negative fraction. These receptor sequences come from a man between 18 and 29 years old in good health. Some clones in this sample may be carry-over from other donors' samples.

This clone was seen a handful of times. The rearrangement joins TRBV5-1 to TRBJ2-3; D is perhaps TRBD1 or TRBD2 (5 bases each). V was shortened by 4 bases and J by 2 bases, with 11 bases between the two germline ends. The germline CDR1 and CDR2 sequences are SGHRS and YFSETQ. There are 14 residues in the CDR3. As DNA, the CDR3 is TGCGCCAGCAGCGGGGGAAAACTCACAGATACGCAGTATTTT. It yields the protein CASSGGKLTDTQYF.

This chain uses TRBV4-2 with TRBJ1-2; D may be TRBD1 (5 bases). Looked up from germline, CDR1 is LGHNA and CDR2 is YNFKEQ. This CDR3 comprises 13 residues. Trimming took 4 bases from V and 8 from J, leaving 14 bases between them. Here the CDR3 DNA reads TGTGCCAGCAGCCCGGGCAGGGCATGGGGCTACACCTTC. The encoded protein is CASSPGRAWGYTF.

The CDR3 bases are TGCAGCGTTGGGGCGGATTCCTACGAGCAGTACTTC. Translated, it gives CSVGADSYEQYF. This chain links TRBV29-1 with TRBJ2-7; D remains unclear. Trimming removed 4 bases from V and 1 base from J, with 8 bases in between. CDR3 length equals 12 residues. The V gene's germline CDR1 is SQVTM and CDR2 ANQGSEA.

With regard to this clone: A single base is all that separates this from a far larger clone, so a read error is likely. The V and J genes are TRBV5-5 and TRBJ1-1; D gene unclear. Germline values: CDR1 SGHKS, CDR2 YYEKEE (reference sequence). The CDR3 spans 13 residues. V lost 2 bases and J lost 0, with 5 bases in between. DNA of the CDR3: TGTGCCAGCAGCTTAGGAGTGAACACTGAAGCTTTCTTT. It is translated as CASSLGVNTEAFF. The variable domain in full, completed from reference TRBV5-5 and TRBJ1-1, reads DAGVTQSPTHLIKTRGQQVTLRCSPISGHKSVSWYQQVLGQGPQFIFQYYEKEERGRGNFPDRFSARQFPNYSSELNVNALLLGDSALYLCASSLGVNTEAFFGQGTRLTVV.

V is TRBV7-2 and J is TRBJ2-5, with 10 bases matching TRBD1. V was pared by 8 bases and J by 5 bases, with 11 bases of the junction left unmatched. Germline values: CDR1 SGHTA, CDR2 FQGNSA. There are 15 residues in the CDR3. CDR3 region: CASHRDRGVSETQYF. As DNA, the CDR3 is TGTGCCAGCCACCGGGACAGGGGAGTCTCGGAGACCCAGTACTTC.

V gene TRBV7-9 combines with J gene TRBJ1-1, with unresolved D. Looked up from germline, CDR1 is SEHNR and CDR2 is FQNEAQ (reference sequence). The V end lost 3 bases, the J end lost 4 bases, and 9 bases lay between the germline ends. The CDR3 extends over 13 amino acids. The CDR3 region has the DNA TGTGCCAGCAGCTTGAATGAATTCACTGAAGCTTTCTTT. It encodes CASSLNEFTEAFF.

The J gene is TRBJ2-1, the V gene TRBV6-4; TRBD1 matches 7 bases. This CDR3 spans 14 amino acids. V lost 6 bases, J lost 9 bases, and 11 bases stayed unmatched. Germline V gene sequence: CDR1 MRHNA, CDR2 SNTAGT. The chain's CDR3 is CASRRQGGLGEQFF. In nucleotides, the CDR3 is TGTGCCAGCAGGCGACAGGGCGGTCTGGGTGAGCAGTTCTTC.

The chain recombines TRBV6-5 with TRBJ2-1, with 9 bases matching TRBD1. The CDR3 is 13 amino acids. V was clipped by 3 bases and J by 16 bases; unmatched bases: 10. CDR1 MNHEY and CDR2 SVGAGI come from the germline V gene. The CDR3 loop reads CASSYSRRDRVFF. The DNA of the CDR3 is TGTGCCAGCAGTTATTCTCGCCGGGACAGGGTATTCTTC.

CDR3 residues: CASSQEPGAGDKDTQYF. CDR3 sequence (DNA): TGTGCCAGCAGCCAAGAACCCGGGGCGGGAGATAAAGATACGCAGTATTTT. This chain connects TRBV4-2 to TRBJ2-3; 7 bases line up with TRBD2. Unmatched junction bases numbered 11, after V lost 0 bases and J lost 5 bases. The CDR3 extends over 17 amino acids. Germline V lookup: CDR1 LGHNA, CDR2 YNFKEQ.

The rearrangement uses TRBV7-2 and TRBJ2-5; weak D call: TRBD1 (6 bases). Germline loops: CDR1 SGHTA, CDR2 FQGNSA. There are 15 residues in the CDR3. V gave up 5 bases and J gave up 0 bases, with 13 bases separating them. CDR3 nucleotide sequence: TGTGCCAGCAGCCCCCAGAGGGGGTACCAAGAGACCCAGTACTTC. As protein: CASSPQRGYQETQYF.

V and J are TRBV9 and TRBJ1-3, with D perhaps matching TRBD1 (6 bases). In germline, CDR1 is SGDLS, CDR2 YYNGEE. The ends were cut back, 0 bases at V and 4 bases at J, with 8 bases in the middle. The CDR3 contains 14 residues. CDR3 protein: CASSVDQGGNTIYF. In DNA form, the CDR3 reads TGTGCCAGCAGCGTAGATCAGGGGGGAAACACCATATATTTT.

The chain uses TRBV14 and TRBJ1-2, with 7 bases fitting TRBD1. V trimming: 1 base; J trimming: 3 bases; junction bases outside the gene matches: 5. Germline CDR1 is SGHDN and CDR2 is FVKESK. There are 15 residues in the CDR3. This CDR3 is CASSQVPGTDYGYTF. DNA for the CDR3: TGTGCCAGCAGCCAAGTTCCCGGGACAGACTATGGCTACACCTTC. The variable domain in full, completed from reference TRBV14 and TRBJ1-2, reads EAGVTQFPSHSVIEKGQTVTLRCDPISGHDNLYWYRRVMGKEIKFLLHFVKESKQDESGMPNNRFLAERTGGTYSTLKVQPAELEDSGVYFCASSQVPGTDYGYTFGSGTRLTVV.

V gene TRBV30 combines with J gene TRBJ2-2; D assignment may be TRBD1 or TRBD2 (5 bases each). This CDR3 is 15 amino acids long. Trimming removed 4 bases from V and 5 bases from J, with 17 bases in between. CDR1 is GTSNPN, CDR2 SVGIG, per germline (reference sequence). CDR3 sequence: CAWMPGPTVTGELFF. CDR3 nucleotide sequence: TGTGCCTGGATGCCGGGACCGACCGTTACCGGGGAGCTGTTTTTT.

The rearrangement links TRBV5-1 to TRBJ2-5; unclear D gene. The CDR3 extends over 13 amino acids. V was clipped by 6 bases and J by 1 base, with 10 bases between them. Per the germline V gene, CDR1 is SGHRS and CDR2 is YFSETQ. The CDR3 DNA reads as TGCGCCAGCACCCCCAGCCCCCAAGAGACCCAGTACTTC. Translating gives CASTPSPQETQYF.

The gene calls are TRBV5-4 and TRBJ1-5; maybe TRBD1 (5 bases). V gave up 0 bases and J gave up 3 bases, with 10 bases separating them. CDR1 SGHNT and CDR2 YYREEE come from the germline V gene (reference sequence). CDR3 length equals 15 residues. As DNA, the CDR3 is TGTGCCAGCAGCTTGGGAGGGGCCATCAATCAGCCCCAGCATTTT. The encoded protein is CASSLGGAINQPQHF.